This entry concerns a single T cell receptor (beta chain). As yet, its antigen is unknown. With 6 bases clipped from V and 2 bases from J, the junction kept 6 bases outside the gene matches. The CDR3 runs 16 residues. Germline CDR1 LNHDA, CDR2 SQIVND (reference sequence). The sample is drawn from a study of beta chain features in type 1 diabetes. Overall study results and limits: All four CD4+ subsets from Type 1 diabetes patients carried moderately but significantly shorter TCRB CDR3s.

Reverse transcribing all isolated RNA meant expressed TCRB transcripts were sequenced. The assay was immunoSEQ multiplex PCR, and TCRdb's table has in-frame clones only and misses some. Here the sample spans around 160,000 clones, 8% to 8.5% being singletons. What was sequenced was central memory CD4+ T cells from blood. The chain employs TRBV19 and TRBJ1-5; 11 bases map to TRBD1. The clonotype originates from a woman aged 18-29 years with type 1 diabetes. In nucleotides, the CDR3 is TGTGCCAGTAGCGGGACAGGGGGTAGTGGCAATCAGCCCCAGCATTTT. It codes for CASSGTGGSGNQPQHF.